The T cell receptor (beta chain) described here comes from a study of cytotoxic CD8 clonotypes in ibrutinib-treated CLL. This clone was counted between two and nine times. The assay was immunoSEQ multiplex PCR, and TCRdb's table has in-frame clones only and misses some. The data show around 91,000 clones, with roughly 84% seen just once and around 5% held by the top ten. V trimming: 6 bases; J trimming: 2 bases; junction bases outside the gene matches: 2. The CDR3 consists of 14 residues. Germline V gives CDR1 MDHEN, CDR2 SYDVKM. Here the sequenced sample was PBMCs, taken before ibrutinib treatment. The rearrangement links TRBV28 to TRBJ2-7; 12 nucleotides match TRBD2. The origin of this receptor is a human donor with chronic lymphocytic leukemia. CDR3 DNA: TGTGCCAGCAGCCGGACTAGCGGGACCTACGAGCAGTACTTC. It yields the protein CASSRTSGTYEQYF.